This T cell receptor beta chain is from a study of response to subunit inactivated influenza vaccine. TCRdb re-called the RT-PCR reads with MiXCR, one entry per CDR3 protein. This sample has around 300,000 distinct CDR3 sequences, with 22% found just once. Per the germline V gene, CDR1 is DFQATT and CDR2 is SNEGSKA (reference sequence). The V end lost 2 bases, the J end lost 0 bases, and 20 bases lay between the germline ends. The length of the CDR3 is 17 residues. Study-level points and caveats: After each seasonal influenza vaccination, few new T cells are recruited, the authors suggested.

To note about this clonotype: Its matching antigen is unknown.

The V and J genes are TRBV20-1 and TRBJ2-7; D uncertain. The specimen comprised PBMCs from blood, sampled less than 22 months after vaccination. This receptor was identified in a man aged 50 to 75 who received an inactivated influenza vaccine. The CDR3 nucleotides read TGCAGTGCTAGATCCCTTTCGCGCGCCCTAAGCTCCTACGAGCAGTACTTC. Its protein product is CSARSLSRALSSYEQYF.